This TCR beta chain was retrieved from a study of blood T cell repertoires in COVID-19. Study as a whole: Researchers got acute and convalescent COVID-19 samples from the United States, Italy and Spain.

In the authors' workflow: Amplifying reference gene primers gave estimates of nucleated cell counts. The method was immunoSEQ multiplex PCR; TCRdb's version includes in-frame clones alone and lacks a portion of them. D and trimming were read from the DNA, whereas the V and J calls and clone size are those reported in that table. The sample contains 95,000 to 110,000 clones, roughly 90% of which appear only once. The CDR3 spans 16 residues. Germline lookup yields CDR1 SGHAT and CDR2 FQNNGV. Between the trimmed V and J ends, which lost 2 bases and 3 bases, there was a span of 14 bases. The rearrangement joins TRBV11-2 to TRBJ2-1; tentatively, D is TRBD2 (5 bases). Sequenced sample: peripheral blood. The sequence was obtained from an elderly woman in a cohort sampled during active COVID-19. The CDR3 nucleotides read TGTGCCAGCAGCTTAACGGGCGAGCGGAACTACAATGAGCAGTTCTTC. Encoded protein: CASSLTGERNYNEQFF.